The 6 T cell receptor beta chains below all came from one sample that was sequenced in a study of CD8+ T cells in alopecia areata. Isolated RNA was reverse transcribed into cDNA used as the sequencing template. Using immunoSEQ multiplex PCR, the repertoire was profiled, and TCRdb retains in-frame clones only, with some absent. The table lists about 110,000 clones, 45% to 70% of them singletons. The sequencing input was CD8+ T cells sorted from blood. The receptors come from a human donor in good health.

The chain has TRBV15 and TRBJ1-1; D call uncertain. Per the germline V gene, CDR1 is LNHNV and CDR2 is YYDKDF (reference sequence). V lost 5 bases to trimming and J lost 2 bases, with 3 bases between them. This CDR3 has 11 residues. CDR3 residues: CATSVNTEAFF. DNA for the CDR3: TGTGCCACCAGCGTAAACACTGAAGCTTTCTTT. Full variable domain (missing parts from reference TRBV15 and TRBJ1-1): DAMVIQNPRYQVTQFGKPVTLSCSQTLNHNVMYWYQQKSSQAPKLLFHYYDKDFNNEADTPDNFQSRRPNTSFCFLDIRSPGLGDTAMYLCATSVNTEAFFGQGTRLTVV.

The chain couples TRBV29-1 to TRBJ1-1; no definite D call. The V gene's germline CDR1 is SQVTM and CDR2 ANQGSEA. CDR3 length equals 13 residues. The germline V and J ends were trimmed by 6 bases and 1 base, with 12 bases remaining between them. The chain's CDR3 is CSVVHAENTEAFF. The CDR3 DNA is TGCAGCGTAGTTCATGCGGAGAACACTGAAGCTTTCTTT. The whole variable domain, filled in from reference TRBV29-1 and TRBJ1-1, reads SAVISQKPSRDICQRGTSLTIQCQVDSQVTMMFWYRQQPGQSLTLIATANQGSEATYESGFVIDKFPISRPNLTFSTLTVSNMSPEDSSIYLCSVVHAENTEAFFGQGTRLTVV.

CDR3 amino acids: CASSEGRPANYGYTF. The CDR3 DNA sequence: TGTGCCAGCAGTGAAGGGCGGCCAGCTAACTATGGCTACACCTTC. This chain joins TRBV2 and TRBJ1-2, with no clear D. V was trimmed by 1 base and J by 0 bases, leaving 9 bases between them. CDR1 is SNHLY, CDR2 FYNNEI, per germline. This CDR3 is 15 amino acids long.

This clone came up a few times. The chain joins TRBV13 to TRBJ2-5; D is ambiguous. Germline V CDR1 and CDR2: PRHDT, FYEKMQ (reference sequence). Trimming removed 2 bases from V and 5 bases from J, with 12 bases in between. This CDR3 is 14 amino acids long. The CDR3 DNA reads TGTGCCAGCAGCTTAAGGGCAGGTGGGGAGACCCAGTACTTC. Protein: CASSLRAGGETQYF. The full variable domain, with the rest looked up from reference TRBV13 and TRBJ2-5, is AAGVIQSPRHLIKEKRETATLKCYPIPRHDTVYWYQQGPGQDPQFLISFYEKMQSDKGSIPDRFSAQQFSDYHSELNMSSLELGDSALYFCASSLRAGGETQYFGPGTRLLVL.

V usage is TRBV7-6 and J usage is TRBJ2-3, with 8 bases identical to TRBD2. CDR3 length: 15 amino acids. V shed 6 bases, J shed 0 bases, and the junction held 5 bases outside the gene matches. CDR1 and CDR2 (germline): SGHVS, FNYEAQ. The chain's CDR3 is CASSWSGGSTDTQYF. As DNA, the CDR3 is TGTGCCAGCAGTTGGAGCGGGGGCAGCACAGATACGCAGTATTTT.

This sequence joins TRBV29-1 and TRBJ2-3; TRBD2 matches 8 bases. The CDR3 has 15 residues. Trimming at V came to 5 bases and at J to 4 bases, leaving 11 bases not matched to a gene. Per germline, CDR1 SQVTM and CDR2 ANQGSEA. DNA of the CDR3: TGCAGCGTTCTCCGGACTAGCCAGCCGGCAGATACGCAGTATTTT. Its protein product is CSVLRTSQPADTQYF.